A single sample is the source of the 10 T cell receptor beta chains below, sequenced in a study of cytomegalovirus exposure and HLA in healthy donors (dated by TCRdb to 2015 to 2018). Libraries came from the immunoSEQ multiplex PCR assay. A mixture of 60 forward primers for TCR Vbeta segments and 13 reverse primers for TCR Jbeta segments was used in the multiplex PCR. What TCRdb holds here is the immuneACCESS table cut down to in-frame rearrangements. Part of the clones is not present; checked against another copy, under half of the missing clones reflect an unresolved V gene, and the others are unexplained. Across this sample there are 200,000 or so clones, with more than 65% seen only once. The ten largest clones capture 1.7% of the sample. The sequenced sample consisted of PBMCs. These receptors were obtained from a man aged 50 to 59 in good health and CMV-seronegative.

This rearrangement joins TRBV11-2 to TRBJ2-7; D unclear. V was trimmed by 2 bases and J by 4 bases, leaving 6 bases between them. The CDR3 is made up of 12 amino acids. Germline V gives CDR1 SGHAT, CDR2 FQNNGV. The CDR3 loop reads CASSLIRYEQYF. The CDR3 region has the DNA TGTGCCAGCAGCTTAATCAGATACGAGCAGTACTTC.

The V gene is TRBV2, the J gene TRBJ1-4; tentative D call: TRBD1 (5 bases). Germline CDR1 SNHLY, CDR2 FYNNEI. This CDR3 is built from 13 residues. V was cut by 8 bases and J by 7 bases, with 14 bases left in between. CDR3 bases: TGTGCCAGCCTTGGTAGGGGTGGTGAAAAACTGTTTTTT. Amino acid sequence: CASLGRGGEKLFF.

This rearrangement joins TRBV30 to TRBJ2-2; 7 positions agree with TRBD2. The CDR3 covers 15 residues. Germline CDR1 and CDR2: GTSNPN and SVGIG (reference sequence). The ends lost 3 bases at V and 0 bases at J; junction bases unmatched: 4. CDR3 DNA sequence: TGTGCCTGGAGGGGTCTAGCGGCGAACACCGGGGAGCTGTTTTTT. Translated, it gives CAWRGLAANTGELFF.

The CDR3 here is CASRTGFREQYF. The CDR3 DNA reads TGTGCCAGCAGGACAGGGTTCAGAGAGCAGTACTTC. This chain links TRBV2 with TRBJ2-5; 7 positions match TRBD1. From germline, CDR1 is SNHLY and CDR2 FYNNEI. J gave up 11 bases and V 6 bases, and 9 bases lay outside the gene matches. This CDR3 comprises 12 residues.

With respect to this clone: The germline gene is not matched at one end of the junction; a read error may be the cause. The chain employs TRBV7-7 and TRBJ1-1; 10 bases match TRBD1. The length of the CDR3 is 13 residues. Germline CDR1 SSHAT, CDR2 FNYEAQ (reference sequence). CDR3 sequence: CASSLGQGTEAFF. The CDR3 DNA sequence: TGTGCTAGCAGCTTGGGACAGGGGACTGAAGCTTTCTTT.

This clone was picked up one time. One end of the junction fails to match germline, which may point to a read error. The chain carries TRBV4-2 and TRBJ2-1; 7 bases are shared with TRBD2. In germline, CDR1 is LGHNA, CDR2 YNFKEQ. The CDR3 consists of 16 residues. In DNA form, the CDR3 reads TGTGTCAGCAGCCAACGCGGGAGAGGATCCTACAATGAGCAGTTCTTC. Protein product: CVSSQRGRGSYNEQFF.

The chain uses TRBV5-1 and TRBJ1-3; no clear D gene. The CDR3 is 15 residues long. V was cut by 5 bases and J by 2 bases, with 14 bases left in between. CDR1 and CDR2 from the germline V gene are SGHRS and YFSETQ. The CDR3 nucleotides read TGCGCCAGCAGTGATCGCCCTTCAGCTGGAAACACCATATATTTT. Protein sequence: CASSDRPSAGNTIYF.

This CDR3 reads CASRSRDTLNNEQFF. CDR3 nucleotide sequence: TGTGCCAGCAGAAGCCGGGACACCCTAAACAATGAGCAGTTCTTC. The genes are TRBV6-1 and TRBJ2-1; a possible D gene is TRBD1 (6 bases). In germline, CDR1 is MNHNS, CDR2 SASEGT. The CDR3 spans 15 residues. V was pared by 6 bases and J by 5 bases, with 17 bases between.

Note on this clone: Other DNA sequences from this sample encode an identical CDR3 as well. The chain recombines TRBV7-2 with TRBJ2-2; no clear D gene. Germline-derived CDR1 and CDR2 are SGHTA and FQGNSA. There are 14 residues in the CDR3. Trimming removed 0 bases at V and 5 bases at J, with 7 bases between. The CDR3 loop is CASSLALGTGELFF. Here the CDR3 DNA reads TGTGCCAGCAGCTTAGCGCTCGGGACCGGGGAGCTGTTTTTT.

This clone came up a few times. The chain recombines TRBV28 with TRBJ1-1, with 7 bases identical to TRBD1. Germline V lookup: CDR1 MDHEN, CDR2 SYDVKM. Trimming cost V 6 bases and J 6 bases; bases outside gene matches: 13. There are 15 residues in the CDR3. The CDR3: CASSPTRQGRPEAFF. CDR3 sequence (DNA): TGTGCCAGCAGCCCAACCAGACAGGGCCGCCCTGAAGCTTTCTTT.